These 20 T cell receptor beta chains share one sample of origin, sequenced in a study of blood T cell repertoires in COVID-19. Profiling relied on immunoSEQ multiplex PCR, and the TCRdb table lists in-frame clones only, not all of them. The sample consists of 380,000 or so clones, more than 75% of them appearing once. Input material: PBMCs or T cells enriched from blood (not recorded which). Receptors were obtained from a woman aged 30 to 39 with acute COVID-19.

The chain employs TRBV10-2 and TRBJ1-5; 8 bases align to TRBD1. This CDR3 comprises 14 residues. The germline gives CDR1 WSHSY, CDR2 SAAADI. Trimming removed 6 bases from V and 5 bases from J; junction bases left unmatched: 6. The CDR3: CASRPARGHQPQHF. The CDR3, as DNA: TGCGCCAGCAGGCCCGCCAGGGGGCATCAGCCCCAGCATTTT.

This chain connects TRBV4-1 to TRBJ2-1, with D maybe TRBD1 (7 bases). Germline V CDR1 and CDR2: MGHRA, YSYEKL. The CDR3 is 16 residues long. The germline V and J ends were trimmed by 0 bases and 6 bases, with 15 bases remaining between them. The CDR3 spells CASSQDPGQRANEQFF. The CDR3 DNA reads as TGCGCCAGCAGCCAAGATCCGGGACAGCGGGCCAATGAGCAGTTCTTC.

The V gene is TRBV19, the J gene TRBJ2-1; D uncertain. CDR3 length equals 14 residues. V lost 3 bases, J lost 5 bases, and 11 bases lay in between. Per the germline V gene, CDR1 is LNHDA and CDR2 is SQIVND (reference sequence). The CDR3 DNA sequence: TGTGCCAGTAGTATGCCCGAACAACACAATGAGCAGTTCTTC. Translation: CASSMPEQHNEQFF.

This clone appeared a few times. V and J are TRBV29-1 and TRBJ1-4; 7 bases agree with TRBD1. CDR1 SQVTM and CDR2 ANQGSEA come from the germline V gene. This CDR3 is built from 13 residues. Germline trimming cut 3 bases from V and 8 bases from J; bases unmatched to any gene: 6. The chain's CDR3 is CSVEGQGGEKLFF. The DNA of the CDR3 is TGCAGCGTTGAGGGTCAGGGGGGAGAAAAACTGTTTTTT.

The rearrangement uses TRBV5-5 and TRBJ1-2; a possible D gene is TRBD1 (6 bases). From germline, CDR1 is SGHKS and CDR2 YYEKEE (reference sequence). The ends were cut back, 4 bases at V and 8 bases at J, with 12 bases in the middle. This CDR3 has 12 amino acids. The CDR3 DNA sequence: TGTGCCAGCAGCGAACAGGGACGCGGCTACACCTTC. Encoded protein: CASSEQGRGYTF. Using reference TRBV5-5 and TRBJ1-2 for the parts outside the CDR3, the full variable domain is DAGVTQSPTHLIKTRGQQVTLRCSPISGHKSVSWYQQVLGQGPQFIFQYYEKEERGRGNFPDRFSARQFPNYSSELNVNALLLGDSALYLCASSEQGRGYTFGSGTRLTVV.

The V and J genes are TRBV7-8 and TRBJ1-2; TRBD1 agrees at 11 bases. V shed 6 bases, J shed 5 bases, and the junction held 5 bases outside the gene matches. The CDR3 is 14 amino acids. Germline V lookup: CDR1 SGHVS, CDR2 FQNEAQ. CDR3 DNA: TGTGCCAGCAGGAGGACAGGGGGCGCATATGGCTACACCTTC. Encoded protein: CASRRTGGAYGYTF.

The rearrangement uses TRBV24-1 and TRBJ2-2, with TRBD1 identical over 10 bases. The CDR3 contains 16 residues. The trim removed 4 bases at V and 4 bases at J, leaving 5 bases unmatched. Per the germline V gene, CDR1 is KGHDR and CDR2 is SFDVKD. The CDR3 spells CATSEPGQGITGELFF. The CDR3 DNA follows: TGTGCCACCAGTGAACCGGGACAGGGGATCACCGGGGAGCTGTTTTTT.

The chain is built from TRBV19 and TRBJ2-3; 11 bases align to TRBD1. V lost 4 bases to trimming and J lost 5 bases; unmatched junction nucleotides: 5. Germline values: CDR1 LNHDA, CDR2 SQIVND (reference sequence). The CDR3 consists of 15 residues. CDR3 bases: TGTGCCAGTAGTAGGACAGGGGGCGCGGGAGATACGCAGTATTTT. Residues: CASSRTGGAGDTQYF.

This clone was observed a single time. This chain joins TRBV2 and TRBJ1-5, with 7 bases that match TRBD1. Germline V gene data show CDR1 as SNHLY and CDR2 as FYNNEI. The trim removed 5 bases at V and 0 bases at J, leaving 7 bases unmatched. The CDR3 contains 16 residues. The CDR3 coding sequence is TGTGCCAGCAGTTACGGGACAGATTATAGCAATCAGCCCCAGCATTTT. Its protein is CASSYGTDYSNQPQHF.

CDR3 DNA: TGTGCCAGCAGCGTAGAGACAGGGCCCCCCGGGGAGCTGTTTTTT. Translated, it gives CASSVETGPPGELFF. V gene TRBV9 combines with J gene TRBJ2-2; TRBD1 matches 7 bases. V was clipped by 0 bases and J by 6 bases; unmatched bases: 5. Germline CDR1 reads SGDLS; CDR2 reads YYNGEE. The CDR3 spans 15 residues.

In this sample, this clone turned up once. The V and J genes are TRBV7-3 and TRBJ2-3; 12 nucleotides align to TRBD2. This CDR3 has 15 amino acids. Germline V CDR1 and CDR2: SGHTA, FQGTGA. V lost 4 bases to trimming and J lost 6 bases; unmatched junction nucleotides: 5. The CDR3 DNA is TGTGCCAGCAGCTGGTCTAGCGGGGGGGCTGATACGCAGTATTTT. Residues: CASSWSSGGADTQYF. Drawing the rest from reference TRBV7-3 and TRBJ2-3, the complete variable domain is GAGVSQTPSNKVTEKGKYVELRCDPISGHTALYWYRQSLGQGPEFLIYFQGTGAADDSGLPNDRFFAVRPEGSVSTLKIQRTERGDSAVYLCASSWSSGGADTQYFGPGTRLTVL.

CDR3 DNA: TGTGCCAGCAGCCCCTCAGGCATTTCACCCCTCCACTTT. Protein: CASSPSGISPLHF. The chain employs TRBV5-6 and TRBJ1-6, with D unresolved. The CDR3 contains 13 residues. V dropped 4 bases and J dropped 9 bases, with 11 bases sitting between them. The V gene's germline CDR1 is SGHDT and CDR2 YYEEEE.

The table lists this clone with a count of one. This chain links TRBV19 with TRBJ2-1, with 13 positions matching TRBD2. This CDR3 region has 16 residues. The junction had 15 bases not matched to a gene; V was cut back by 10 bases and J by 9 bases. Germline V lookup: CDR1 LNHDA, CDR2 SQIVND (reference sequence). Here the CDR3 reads CANGGTSGENPIEQFF. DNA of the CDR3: TGTGCCAACGGAGGGACTAGCGGGGAAAACCCCATTGAGCAGTTCTTC.

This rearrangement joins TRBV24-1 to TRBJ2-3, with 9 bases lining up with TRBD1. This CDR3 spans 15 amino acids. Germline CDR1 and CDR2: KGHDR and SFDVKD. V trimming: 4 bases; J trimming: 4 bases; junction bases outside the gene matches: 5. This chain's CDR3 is CATSDPTGGADTQYF. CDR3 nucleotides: TGTGCCACCAGTGACCCCACAGGGGGCGCAGATACGCAGTATTTT.

The DNA for the CDR3 is TGTGCCAGCAGTCGACTACTAGCGAACTCAGATACGCAGTATTTT. The encoded protein is CASSRLLANSDTQYF. V and J are TRBV6-5 and TRBJ2-3, with 7 bases matching TRBD2. The CDR3 extends over 15 amino acids. The V gene end was trimmed by 5 bases and the J gene end by 4 bases; junction bases not matched to a gene: 9. Germline V gene data show CDR1 as MNHEY and CDR2 as SVGAGI.

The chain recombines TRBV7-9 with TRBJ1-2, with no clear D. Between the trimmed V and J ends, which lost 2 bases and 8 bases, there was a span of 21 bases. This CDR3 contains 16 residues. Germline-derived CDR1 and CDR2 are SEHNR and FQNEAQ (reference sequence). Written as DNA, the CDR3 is TGTGCCAGCAGCTTATCTGCTGTTGAGGATCAAGAAGGCTACACCTTC. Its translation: CASSLSAVEDQEGYTF.

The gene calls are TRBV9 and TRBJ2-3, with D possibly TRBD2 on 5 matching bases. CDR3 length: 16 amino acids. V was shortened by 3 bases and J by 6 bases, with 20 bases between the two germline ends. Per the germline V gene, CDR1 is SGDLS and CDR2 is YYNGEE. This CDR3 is CASSAGLTWESDTQYF. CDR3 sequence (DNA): TGTGCCAGCAGCGCCGGTTTAACTTGGGAGAGCGATACGCAGTATTTT.

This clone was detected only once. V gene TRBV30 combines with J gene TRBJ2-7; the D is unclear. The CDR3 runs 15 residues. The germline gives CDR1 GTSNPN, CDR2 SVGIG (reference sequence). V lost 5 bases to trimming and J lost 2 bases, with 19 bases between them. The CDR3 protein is CAWSSLSLGPYEQYF. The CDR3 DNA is TGTGCCTGGTCTTCACTCTCCCTGGGCCCCTACGAGCAGTACTTC.

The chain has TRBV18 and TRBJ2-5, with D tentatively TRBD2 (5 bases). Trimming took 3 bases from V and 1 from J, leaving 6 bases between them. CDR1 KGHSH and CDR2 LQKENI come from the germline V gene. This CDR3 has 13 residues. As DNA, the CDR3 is TGTGCCAGCTCACCCGGGATCCAAGAGACCCAGTACTTC. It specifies CASSPGIQETQYF.

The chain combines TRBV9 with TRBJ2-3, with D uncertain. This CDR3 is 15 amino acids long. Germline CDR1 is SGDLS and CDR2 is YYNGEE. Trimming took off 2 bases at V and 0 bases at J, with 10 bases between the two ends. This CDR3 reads CASSVRSFSTDTQYF. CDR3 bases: TGTGCCAGCAGCGTCCGGTCCTTTAGCACAGATACGCAGTATTTT.